Listed here are 20 T cell receptor beta chains from one sample, sequenced in a study of blood T cell repertoires in COVID-19. Sequenced by immunoSEQ multiplex PCR; TCRdb stores in-frame clones only, minus some. The sample carries 52,000 or so clones, 83% recorded once. Sequencing was performed on peripheral blood. The receptors shown here come from a man aged 35 to 55 with acute or convalescent COVID-19.

The J gene is TRBJ1-2, the V gene TRBV10-3; unclear D gene. The CDR3 is 14 amino acids. Germline CDR1 and CDR2: ENHRY and SYGVKD. V lost 2 bases and J lost 4, with 11 bases in between. The CDR3 region is CAISEGESGYGYTF. As DNA, the CDR3 is TGTGCCATCAGTGAGGGCGAATCGGGCTATGGCTACACCTTC.

The V call is TRBV3-1 (or the pseudogene TRBV3-2), the J call TRBJ2-7; 8 bases match TRBD1. The CDR3 is made up of 15 amino acids. J was trimmed by 7 bases and V by 1 base; bases with no gene match: 9. CDR1 is LGHDT and CDR2 is YNNKEL in the germline V gene (reference sequence). DNA for the CDR3: TGTGCCAGCAGCCAAGGACGGACAGGGCTGGGAGAGCAGTACTTC. Protein product: CASSQGRTGLGEQYF.

The chain employs TRBV6-5 and TRBJ2-5; maybe TRBD1 (5 bases). The ends were cut back, 8 bases at V and 7 bases at J, with 11 bases in the middle. This CDR3 region has 11 residues. Per germline, CDR1 MNHEY and CDR2 SVGAGI. The CDR3 nucleotides read TGTGCCAGCGGGGCAGAACGGACCCAGTACTTC. Its protein product is CASGAERTQYF.

The J gene is TRBJ2-1, the V gene TRBV6-1; a weak D match, TRBD2 (5 bases). The CDR3 consists of 15 residues. V shed 2 bases and J shed 1 base, with 9 bases lying between them. CDR1 is MNHNS and CDR2 is SASEGT in the germline V gene. The CDR3 region has the DNA TGTGCCAGCAGTGAAAAAAAGCGGTCCTACAATGAGCAGTTCTTC. This sequence encodes CASSEKKRSYNEQFF.

In this sample, this clone turned up once. The chain has TRBV4-1 and TRBJ1-2; no firm D call. Trimming left V 0 bases short and J 8 bases short, with 13 bases between. The CDR3 totals 14 residues. Germline V gives CDR1 MGHRA, CDR2 YSYEKL. The CDR3 DNA sequence: TGCGCCAGCAGCCAAGATCGCCAGACTGTAGGCTACACCTTC. Translating it yields CASSQDRQTVGYTF.

This chain uses TRBV5-1 with TRBJ2-5, with 7 bases aligning to TRBD2. The V segment lost 3 bases and the J segment 5 bases; nucleotides outside the gene matches: 10. There are 15 residues in the CDR3. Per germline, CDR1 SGHRS and CDR2 YFSETQ. The CDR3 loop is CASSSASGEGETQYF. The CDR3 DNA reads TGCGCCAGCAGCTCAGCTAGCGGAGAAGGGGAGACCCAGTACTTC.

This clone was counted between two and nine times. The chain carries TRBV6-5 and TRBJ2-2; no firm D call. CDR3 length equals 14 residues. The V end lost 4 bases, the J end lost 4 bases, and 10 bases lay between the germline ends. Germline V CDR1 and CDR2: MNHEY, SVGAGI. The CDR3 here is CASSLAATTGELFF. The CDR3, as DNA: TGTGCCAGCAGTTTGGCAGCGACCACCGGGGAGCTGTTTTTT.

V gene TRBV9 combines with J gene TRBJ2-2; perhaps TRBD1 as D (5 bases). V lost 1 base and J 5 bases, leaving 12 bases between the germline ends. The CDR3 runs to 15 residues. Germline CDR1 and CDR2: SGDLS and YYNGEE. The CDR3: CASSVLGRETGELFF. DNA of the CDR3: TGTGCCAGCAGCGTACTTGGCAGGGAAACCGGGGAGCTGTTTTTT.

The count of this clone is one. This chain uses TRBV27 with TRBJ2-7; possibly TRBD1 for D (5 bases). CDR3 length equals 13 residues. Trimming stripped 8 bases from V and 2 bases from J, with 13 bases between. CDR1 and CDR2 from the germline V gene are MNHEY and SMNVEV (reference sequence). The CDR3 loop is CASQGTLTYEQYF. The CDR3 nucleotides are TGTGCCAGCCAGGGCACCTTAACCTACGAGCAGTACTTC.

The CDR3 loop is CATHPNTGELFF. CDR3 DNA: TGTGCCACCCATCCGAACACCGGGGAGCTGTTTTTT. V gene TRBV15 combines with J gene TRBJ2-2; D gene unclear. The V gene's germline CDR1 is LNHNV and CDR2 YYDKDF (reference sequence). This CDR3 is built from 12 residues. The V end was cut by 8 bases, the J end by 0 bases, with 4 bases between.

This rearrangement joins TRBV7-9 to TRBJ1-2; no reliable D call. The CDR3 totals 16 residues. Germline CDR1 SEHNR, CDR2 FQNEAQ (reference sequence). The V and J ends lost 0 bases and 4 bases respectively, with 15 bases between them. The CDR3 spells CASSLAIGVRGYGYTF. The DNA of the CDR3 is TGTGCCAGCAGCTTAGCGATCGGGGTTCGCGGCTATGGCTACACCTTC.

This chain joins TRBV7-6 and TRBJ1-1, with D unclear. The CDR3 is made up of 15 amino acids. V was pared by 0 bases and J by 2 bases, with 10 bases between. CDR1 and CDR2 from the germline V gene are SGHVS and FNYEAQ. The CDR3 DNA sequence: TGTGCCAGCAGCTTAGCCGAGGGCTCTAACACTGAAGCTTTCTTT. Amino acids: CASSLAEGSNTEAFF.

The chain recombines TRBV19 with TRBJ2-2; the D is unclear. The CDR3 runs to 20 residues. Trimming left V 3 bases short and J 7 bases short, with 30 bases between. The V gene's germline CDR1 is LNHDA and CDR2 SQIVND (reference sequence). The CDR3 loop is CASSIPPPILLVELGGELFF. DNA of the CDR3: TGTGCCAGTAGTATCCCCCCCCCGATATTGCTAGTCGAATTAGGCGGGGAGCTGTTTTTT.

This sequence joins TRBV6-5 and TRBJ2-3, with D unresolved. Germline V lookup: CDR1 MNHEY, CDR2 SVGAGI. Trimming removed 7 bases from V and 0 bases from J, with 5 bases in between. The CDR3 contains 12 residues. CDR3 protein: CASILSTDTQYF. The DNA for the CDR3 is TGTGCCAGCATTCTTAGCACAGATACGCAGTATTTT.

The chain employs TRBV7-9 and TRBJ2-2, with 13 bases that match TRBD2. The germline V gene has CDR1 SEHNR and CDR2 FQNEAQ (reference sequence). CDR3 size: 15 residues. The V gene end was trimmed by 4 bases and the J gene end by 6 bases; junction bases not matched to a gene: 2. The CDR3 bases are TGTGCCAGCAGCTCGGGACTAGCGGGGCCCGGGGAGCTGTTTTTT. Translation gives CASSSGLAGPGELFF. The full variable domain, rest sourced from reference TRBV7-9 and TRBJ2-2, is DTGVSQNPRHKITKRGQNVTFRCDPISEHNRLYWYRQTLGQGPEFLTYFQNEAQLEKSRLLSDRFSAERPKGSFSTLEIQRTEQGDSAMYLCASSSGLAGPGELFFGEGSRLTVL.

The V and J genes are TRBV3-1 (or the pseudogene TRBV3-2) and TRBJ2-1; 10 bases are shared with TRBD2. Germline values: CDR1 LGHDT, CDR2 YNNKEL (reference sequence). This CDR3 comprises 14 residues. The ends lost 10 bases at V and 4 bases at J; junction bases unmatched: 7. The CDR3 nucleotides read TGTGCCATCGGAGCGGGAGGGGGGTACAATGAGCAGTTCTTC. Translation gives CAIGAGGGYNEQFF.

This clone was detected once. CDR3 sequence (DNA): TGCGCCAGCAGCCAGGGGCCGGGGCCCCTCGAGCAGTACGTC. The encoded protein is CASSQGPGPLEQYV. V gene TRBV5-1 combines with J gene TRBJ2-7, with a weak D call TRBD1 (6 bases). Germline V lookup: CDR1 SGHRS, CDR2 YFSETQ. The CDR3 is 14 amino acids. V dropped 4 bases and J dropped 6 bases, with 17 bases sitting between them.

The V call is TRBV15, the J call TRBJ1-3; D is ambiguous. Germline lookup yields CDR1 LNHNV and CDR2 YYDKDF (reference sequence). The ends were cut back, 3 bases at V and 0 bases at J, with 12 bases in the middle. The CDR3 contains 16 residues. CDR3 region: CATSRSHRSSGNTIYF. The CDR3 DNA reads TGTGCCACCAGCAGGTCACACCGATCCTCTGGAAACACCATATATTTT.

This clone was observed a handful of times. The V and J genes are TRBV5-4 and TRBJ2-1; 11 bases align to TRBD1. This CDR3 comprises 15 residues. The V gene's germline CDR1 is SGHNT and CDR2 YYREEE (reference sequence). Germline trimming cut 4 bases from V and 6 bases from J; bases unmatched to any gene: 6. CDR3 loop: CASSQDRGRVNEQFF. CDR3 nucleotides: TGTGCCAGCAGCCAGGACAGGGGGCGGGTCAATGAGCAGTTCTTC.

The chain joins TRBV2 to TRBJ1-4; TRBD1 aligns across 8 bases. The CDR3 contains 15 residues. The ends lost 6 bases at V and 8 bases at J; junction bases unmatched: 11. Per the germline V gene, CDR1 is SNHLY and CDR2 is FYNNEI. The DNA of the CDR3 is TGTGCCAGCAGACAACCTGGACAGGGCCGGGAAAAACTGTTTTTT. This translates into CASRQPGQGREKLFF. The full variable domain, rest sourced from reference TRBV2 and TRBJ1-4, is EPEVTQTPSHQVTQMGQEVILRCVPISNHLYFYWYRQILGQKVEFLVSFYNNEISEKSEIFDDQFSVERPDGSNFTLKIRSTKLEDSAMYFCASRQPGQGREKLFFGSGTQLSVL.